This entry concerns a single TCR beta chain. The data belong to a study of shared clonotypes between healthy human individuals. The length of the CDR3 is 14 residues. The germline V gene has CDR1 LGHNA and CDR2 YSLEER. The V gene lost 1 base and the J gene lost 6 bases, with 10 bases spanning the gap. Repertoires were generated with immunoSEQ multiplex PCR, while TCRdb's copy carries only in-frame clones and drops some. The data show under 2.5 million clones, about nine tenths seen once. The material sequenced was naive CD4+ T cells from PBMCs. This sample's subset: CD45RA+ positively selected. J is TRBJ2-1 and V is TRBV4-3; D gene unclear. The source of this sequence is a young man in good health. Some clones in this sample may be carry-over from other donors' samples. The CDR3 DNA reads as TGCGCCAGCAGCCAAGCTCTCCTAGTCAATGAGCAGTTCTTC. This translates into CASSQALLVNEQFF.